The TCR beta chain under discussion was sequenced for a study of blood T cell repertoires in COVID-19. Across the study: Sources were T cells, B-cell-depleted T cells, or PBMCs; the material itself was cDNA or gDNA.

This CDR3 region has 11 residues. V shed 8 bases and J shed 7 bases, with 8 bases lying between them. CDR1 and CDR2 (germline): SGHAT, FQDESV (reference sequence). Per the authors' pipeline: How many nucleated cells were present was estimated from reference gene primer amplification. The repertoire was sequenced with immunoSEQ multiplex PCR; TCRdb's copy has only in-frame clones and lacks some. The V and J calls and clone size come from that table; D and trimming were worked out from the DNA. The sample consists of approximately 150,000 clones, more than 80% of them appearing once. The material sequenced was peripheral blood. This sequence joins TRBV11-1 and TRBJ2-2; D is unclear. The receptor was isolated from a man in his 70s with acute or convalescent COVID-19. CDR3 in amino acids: CASASYGELFF. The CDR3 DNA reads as TGTGCCAGCGCCTCCTACGGGGAGCTGTTTTTT.